This T cell receptor beta chain came from a study of Ad26.COV2.S vaccination and SARS-CoV-2 variants. This clone has a single count. Its matching antigen is unknown. Its ends do not fully match the called genes, so a read error is possible. In germline, CDR1 is GTSNPN, CDR2 SVGIG (reference sequence). The CDR3 covers 11 residues. The data were produced by immunoSEQ multiplex PCR, yet TCRdb's version contains in-frame clones alone and is incomplete. The sample has 510,000 or so clones; around nine tenths are singletons. Sample treatment: 15 to 20 received Ad26.COV2.S at low or high dose, single or two shots; about 5 received placebo; per-sample allocation not given. Sampling was performed 63 days after the first vaccine or placebo injection. As its vector, the vaccine had Ad26, which expressed Wuhan-strain SARS-CoV-2 spike. Study-wide points: After vaccination, substantial breadth of spike-specific CD8+ and CD4+ responses was reported. Vaccinees and placebo recipients showed similar non-spike TCR breadth.

V usage is TRBV30 and J usage is TRBJ1-2; no clear D. The TCR sequence derives from a person between 18 and 60 years old who received the Ad26.COV2.S COVID-19 vaccine or a placebo. Sequences were derived from peripheral blood, sampled in a trial of Ad26.COV2.S vaccine versus placebo. The chain's CDR3 is CAWRWMMGISF. Here the CDR3 DNA reads TGTGCCTGGAGGTGGATGATGGGTATCTCCTTC.